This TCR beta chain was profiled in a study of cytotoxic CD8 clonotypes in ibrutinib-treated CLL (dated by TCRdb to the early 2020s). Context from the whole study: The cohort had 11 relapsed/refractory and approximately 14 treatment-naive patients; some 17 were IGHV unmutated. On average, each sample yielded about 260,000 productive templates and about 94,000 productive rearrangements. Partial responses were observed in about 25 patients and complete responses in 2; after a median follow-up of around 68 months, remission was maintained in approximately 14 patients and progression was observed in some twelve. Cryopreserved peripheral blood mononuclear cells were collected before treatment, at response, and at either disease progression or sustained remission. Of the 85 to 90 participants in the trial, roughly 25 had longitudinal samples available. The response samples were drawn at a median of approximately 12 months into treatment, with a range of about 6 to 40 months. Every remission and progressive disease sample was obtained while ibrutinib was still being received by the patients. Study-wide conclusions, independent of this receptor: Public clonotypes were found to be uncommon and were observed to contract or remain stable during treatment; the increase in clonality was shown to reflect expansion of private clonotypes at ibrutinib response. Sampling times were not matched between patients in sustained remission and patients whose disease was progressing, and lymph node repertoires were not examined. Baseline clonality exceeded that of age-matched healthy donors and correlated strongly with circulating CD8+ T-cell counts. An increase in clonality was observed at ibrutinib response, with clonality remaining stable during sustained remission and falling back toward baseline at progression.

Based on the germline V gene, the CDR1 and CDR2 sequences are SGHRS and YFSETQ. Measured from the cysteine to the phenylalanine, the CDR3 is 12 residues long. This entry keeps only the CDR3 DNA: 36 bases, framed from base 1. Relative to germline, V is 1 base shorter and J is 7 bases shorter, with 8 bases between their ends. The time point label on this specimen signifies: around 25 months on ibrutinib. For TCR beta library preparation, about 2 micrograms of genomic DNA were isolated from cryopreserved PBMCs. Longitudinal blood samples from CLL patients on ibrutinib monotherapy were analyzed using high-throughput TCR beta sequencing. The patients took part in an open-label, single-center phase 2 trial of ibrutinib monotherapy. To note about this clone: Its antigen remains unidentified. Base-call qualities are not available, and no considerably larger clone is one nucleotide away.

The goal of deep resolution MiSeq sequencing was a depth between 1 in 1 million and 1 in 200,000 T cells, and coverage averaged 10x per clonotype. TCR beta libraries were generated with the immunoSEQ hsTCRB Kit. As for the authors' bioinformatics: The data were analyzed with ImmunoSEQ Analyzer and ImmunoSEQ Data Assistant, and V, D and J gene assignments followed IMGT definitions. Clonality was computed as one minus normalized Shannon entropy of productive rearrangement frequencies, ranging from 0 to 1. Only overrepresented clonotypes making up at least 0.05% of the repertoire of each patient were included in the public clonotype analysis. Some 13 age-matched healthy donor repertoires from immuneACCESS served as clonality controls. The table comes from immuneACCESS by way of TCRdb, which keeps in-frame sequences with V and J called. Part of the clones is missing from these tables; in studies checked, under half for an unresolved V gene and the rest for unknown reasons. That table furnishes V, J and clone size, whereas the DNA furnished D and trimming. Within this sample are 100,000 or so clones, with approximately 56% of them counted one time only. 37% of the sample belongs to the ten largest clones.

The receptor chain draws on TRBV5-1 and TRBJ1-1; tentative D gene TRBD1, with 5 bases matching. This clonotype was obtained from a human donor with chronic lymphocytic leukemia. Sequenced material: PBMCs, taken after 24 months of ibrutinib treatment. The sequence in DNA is TGCGCCAGCAGCTTGCGGCAGGGTGAAGCTTTCTTT. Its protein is CASSLRQGEAFF.